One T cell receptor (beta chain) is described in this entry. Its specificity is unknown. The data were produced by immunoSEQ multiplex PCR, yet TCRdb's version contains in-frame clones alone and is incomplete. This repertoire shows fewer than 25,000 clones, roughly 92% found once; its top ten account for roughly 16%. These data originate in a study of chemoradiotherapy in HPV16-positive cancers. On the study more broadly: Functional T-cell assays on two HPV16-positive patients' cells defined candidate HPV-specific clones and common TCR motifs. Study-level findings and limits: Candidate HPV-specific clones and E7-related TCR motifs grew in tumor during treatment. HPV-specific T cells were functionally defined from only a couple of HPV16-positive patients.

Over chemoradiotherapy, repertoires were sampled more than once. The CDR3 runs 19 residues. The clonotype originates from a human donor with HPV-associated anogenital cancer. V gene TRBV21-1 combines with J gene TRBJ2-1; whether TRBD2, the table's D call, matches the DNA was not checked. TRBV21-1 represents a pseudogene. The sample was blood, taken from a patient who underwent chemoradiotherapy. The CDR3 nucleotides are TGTGCCAGCAGCACCCCCGGGACTAGCGGGAGTAGTTCCTACAATGAGCAGTTCTTC. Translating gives CASSTPGTSGSSSYNEQFF.